A single sample is the source of the 21 T cell receptor beta chains below, sequenced in a study of T cell responses to AZD1222 COVID-19 vaccine. The repertoire was sequenced with immunoSEQ multiplex PCR; TCRdb's copy has only in-frame clones and lacks some. The sample has some 150,000 clones, approximately 88% seen once. The sample in question was peripheral blood, obtained on day 0 of AZD1222 vaccination. The source is an adult in good health.

CDR3 nucleotide sequence: TGTGCCAGCAGCGGATCAACCGGGGCCTACGAGCAGTACTTC. It translates to CASSGSTGAYEQYF. The chain employs TRBV9 and TRBJ2-7, with a weak D call TRBD2 (5 bases). V was cut by 3 bases and J by 2 bases, with 12 bases left in between. There are 14 residues in the CDR3. The germline V gene encodes CDR1 SGDLS and CDR2 YYNGEE. The whole variable domain, remainder taken from reference TRBV9 and TRBJ2-7, is DSGVTQTPKHLITATGQRVTLRCSPRSGDLSVYWYQQSLDQGLQFLIQYYNGEERAKGNILERFSAQQFPDLHSELNLSSLELGDSALYFCASSGSTGAYEQYFGPGTRLTVT.

This chain uses TRBV9 with TRBJ2-2; D is possibly TRBD1 (6 bases). Germline assignment: CDR1 SGDLS and CDR2 YYNGEE. This CDR3 has 15 residues. Between the trimmed V and J ends, which lost 4 bases and 7 bases, there was a span of 17 bases. CDR3 protein: CASSFRTDTYGELFF. The CDR3 DNA reads as TGTGCCAGCAGCTTCCGGACAGACACCTACGGGGAGCTGTTTTTT.

V is TRBV9 and J is TRBJ1-3, with TRBD1 identical over 8 bases. This CDR3 region has 18 residues. Germline V gene data show CDR1 as SGDLS and CDR2 as YYNGEE. With V trimmed by 3 bases and J by 0 bases, 11 bases remained unmatched. The DNA for the CDR3 is TGTGCCAGCAGCGCAGTACCGGGACAGGAGTTCTCTGGAAACACCATATATTTT. Amino acids: CASSAVPGQEFSGNTIYF.

The V and J genes are TRBV28 and TRBJ2-1, with a tentative D call TRBD1 (6 bases). Trimming removed 7 bases from V and 0 bases from J, with 16 bases in between. This CDR3 has 16 residues. Germline-derived CDR1 and CDR2 are MDHEN and SYDVKM. The CDR3 loop reads CASMGIDRSSYNEQFF. In nucleotides, the CDR3 is TGTGCCAGCATGGGTATTGACAGGAGCTCCTACAATGAGCAGTTCTTC.

V and J are TRBV6-2 or TRBV6-3 and TRBJ2-5; no definite D call. The CDR3 contains 14 residues. Germline CDR1 reads MNHEY; CDR2 reads SVGEGT. Trimming took 2 bases from V and 7 from J, leaving 14 bases between them. This chain's CDR3 is CASSYTKITGTQYF. CDR3 DNA sequence: TGTGCCAGCAGTTACACCAAGATAACCGGGACCCAGTACTTC.

The V and J genes are TRBV6-1 and TRBJ2-7; D is tentatively TRBD1 or TRBD2 (5 bases each). The CDR3 extends over 14 amino acids. Germline V lookup: CDR1 MNHNS, CDR2 SASEGT. Deletions cut 2 bases from V and 7 bases from J, with 15 bases between. CDR3 residues: CASSERGRAGEQYF. The CDR3 nucleotides read TGTGCCAGCAGTGAACGGGGCAGGGCCGGAGAGCAGTACTTC.

The chain couples TRBV4-3 to TRBJ2-3, with D possibly matching TRBD2 (5 bases). The length of the CDR3 is 15 residues. V lost 2 bases, J lost 1 base, and 10 bases lay in between. Germline lookup yields CDR1 LGHNA and CDR2 YSLEER. CDR3 coding DNA: TGCGCCAGCAGCCAACTAGGACTCGGCACAGATACGCAGTATTTT. It is translated as CASSQLGLGTDTQYF.

The chain has TRBV19 and TRBJ1-3; TRBD1 matches at 7 bases. Germline V gene data show CDR1 as LNHDA and CDR2 as SQIVND (reference sequence). The CDR3 is 18 residues long. V shed 5 bases and J 3 bases; nucleotides not matched to a gene: 16. CDR3 sequence (DNA): TGTGCCAGTAGTCCCGCAATTGAAACAGGGGAATTTGGAAACACCATATATTTT. The encoded protein is CASSPAIETGEFGNTIYF.

CDR3 region: CASSLRPEYNNSPLHF. The DNA of the CDR3 is TGTGCCAGCAGCTTGCGGCCAGAGTACAATAATTCACCCCTCCACTTT. V gene TRBV5-4 combines with J gene TRBJ1-6, with D uncertain. CDR3 length: 16 residues. Trimming shortened V by 1 base and J by 5 bases, and 13 bases separated the two germline ends. CDR1 SGHNT and CDR2 YYREEE come from the germline V gene (reference sequence).

V usage is TRBV5-1 and J usage is TRBJ2-7, with TRBD2 identical over 8 bases. The V gene end was trimmed by 0 bases and the J gene end by 7 bases; junction bases not matched to a gene: 9. The V gene's germline CDR1 is SGHRS and CDR2 YFSETQ. The CDR3 has 15 amino acids. The CDR3 sequence: CASSLALRGAGEQYF. DNA of the CDR3: TGCGCCAGCAGCTTGGCTTTGCGGGGGGCGGGAGAGCAGTACTTC.

The chain has TRBV18 and TRBJ1-1; TRBD1 is a possible D gene (6 bases). V shed 3 bases and J shed 1 base, with 9 bases lying between them. There are 14 residues in the CDR3. Germline V gene sequence: CDR1 KGHSH, CDR2 LQKENI. The CDR3 here is CASSPRDKNTEAFF. Here the CDR3 DNA reads TGTGCCAGCTCACCCCGGGACAAGAACACTGAAGCTTTCTTT.

This clone was found once. The chain recombines TRBV20-1 with TRBJ2-1, with D hard to call. The CDR3 extends over 11 amino acids. V lost 3 bases, J lost 8 bases, and 8 bases lay in between. Germline CDR1 and CDR2: DFQATT and SNEGSKA (reference sequence). CDR3 amino acids: CSASLIHEQFF. DNA for the CDR3: TGCAGTGCTAGCCTTATTCATGAGCAGTTCTTC.

The chain employs TRBV28 and TRBJ2-4; 9 bases line up with TRBD2. Germline CDR1 is MDHEN and CDR2 is SYDVKM. Unmatched junction bases numbered 6, after V lost 6 bases and J lost 9 bases. The CDR3 contains 13 residues. Here the CDR3 reads CASRGELAGIQYF. CDR3 bases: TGTGCCAGCAGGGGGGAACTAGCGGGCATTCAGTACTTC.

This chain joins TRBV6-2 or TRBV6-3 and TRBJ1-5; tentatively, D is TRBD1 (6 bases). This CDR3 is built from 14 residues. Deletions cut 5 bases from V and 3 bases from J, with 11 bases between. The germline V gene has CDR1 MNHEY and CDR2 SVGEGT. CDR3 sequence reads: CASSITGHNQPQHF. DNA for the CDR3: TGTGCCAGCAGTATAACAGGGCACAATCAGCCCCAGCATTTT.

The chain uses TRBV28 and TRBJ2-7; 7 bases match TRBD1. After removal of 6 bases from V and 0 bases from J, the junction contained 8 bases not matched to a gene. The CDR3 has 15 residues. The germline gives CDR1 MDHEN, CDR2 SYDVKM. CDR3 loop: CASSSGTAPSYEQYF. CDR3 coding DNA: TGTGCCAGCAGCTCTGGGACAGCCCCCTCCTACGAGCAGTACTTC.

V and J are TRBV5-1 and TRBJ1-1, with D unclear. Deletions cut 0 bases from V and 6 bases from J, with 9 bases between. The CDR3 is 13 amino acids. Germline V CDR1 and CDR2: SGHRS, YFSETQ. CDR3 bases: TGCGCCAGCAGCTTGGCCGGTTTATCTGAAGCTTTCTTT. Amino acid sequence: CASSLAGLSEAFF.

CDR3 sequence reads: CASGYRGANTEAFF. The CDR3 bases are TGTGCCAGCGGATACAGGGGGGCTAACACTGAAGCTTTCTTT. The chain links TRBV6-5 to TRBJ1-1, with 8 bases that match TRBD1. Trimming cost V 8 bases and J 2 bases; bases outside gene matches: 7. Germline CDR1 is MNHEY and CDR2 is SVGAGI. The CDR3 contains 14 residues.

This clone has just one count. The chain's CDR3 is CSVVRSYEQYF. CDR3 in DNA: TGCAGCGTTGTTAGGTCCTACGAGCAGTACTTC. The chain links TRBV29-1 to TRBJ2-7; D call uncertain. CDR3 length: 11 amino acids. V gave up 4 bases and J gave up 1 base, with 5 bases separating them. In germline, CDR1 is SQVTM, CDR2 ANQGSEA.

V and J are TRBV11-3 and TRBJ2-3; D unclear. The V and J ends lost 3 bases and 0 bases respectively, with 7 bases between them. There are 14 residues in the CDR3. Germline CDR1 SGHNT, CDR2 YENEEA. For the CDR3, the DNA is TGTGCCAGCAGCTTCGGACGAAGCACAGATACGCAGTATTTT. It yields the protein CASSFGRSTDTQYF.

The chain has TRBV28 and TRBJ2-1; D perhaps matches TRBD1 (6 bases). This CDR3 is built from 16 residues. Germline V gene data show CDR1 as MDHEN and CDR2 as SYDVKM. V lost 2 bases and J lost 2, with 13 bases in between. The CDR3, as DNA: TGTGCCAGCAGTTTAATAGACAGGCCAGCCTACAATGAGCAGTTCTTC. Encoded protein: CASSLIDRPAYNEQFF.

V is TRBV19 and J is TRBJ1-6; D is possibly TRBD1 (5 bases). The germline CDR1 and CDR2 sequences are LNHDA and SQIVND (reference sequence). V was shortened by 2 bases and J by 10 bases, with 18 bases between the two germline ends. This CDR3 spans 16 amino acids. The chain's CDR3 is CASSISTGPRGSPLHF. DNA of the CDR3: TGTGCCAGTAGTATAAGTACAGGACCCCGAGGGTCACCCCTCCACTTT.